This TCR beta chain was obtained from a study of vaccination and CD4 T cells after COVID-19. Study in general: Fewer than 10 convalescent patients had mild and one had severe PCR-confirmed SARS-CoV-2 disease. Overlapping peptides of the spike proteins of SARS-CoV-2, HCoV-NL63, HCoV-OC43 and HCoV-229E were used for cell stimulation. Two-dose vaccination with either BNT162b2 or mRNA-1273 was given to participants.

Described treatment: roughly 11-day PBMC culture with coronavirus spike peptide pools or control peptides (ViraFEST assay). This CDR3 is built from 15 residues. Germline V gene data show CDR1 as MNHEY and CDR2 as SMNVEV (reference sequence). V was pared by 5 bases and J by 3 bases, with 17 bases between. For this clonotype: Antigen specificity is unknown.

The study sequenced cultured CD4+ T cell DNA using the Oncomine TCR Beta short-read assay. TCRdb re-derived calls from the PCR reads in MiXCR, one entry per CDR3 protein. This table holds 15,000 to 20,000 distinct CDR3 sequences, around half found once. The clonotype was recovered from a human donor who had recovered from COVID-19. The V call is TRBV27, the J call TRBJ2-7; a weak D match, TRBD1 (6 bases). Sequences were obtained from CD4+ T cells from blood, cultured in vitro. DNA for the CDR3: TGTGCCAGCAGTCCCAACAGGGATTTGTTCTACGAGCAGTACTTC. This translates into CASSPNRDLFYEQYF.